The clone carrying this T cell receptor beta chain was found many times. No antigen is known for it. Germline CDR1 is SGHAT and CDR2 is FQNNGV. With V trimmed by 6 bases and J by 4 bases, 10 bases remained unmatched. The CDR3 has 15 amino acids. This specimen comes from a study of T cells in Graves' hyperthyroidism and ophthalmopathy. Amplification targeted TCR beta CDR3 regions from RNA transcripts. TCR CDR3 underwent first-round RT-PCR with the HTBI primer set. TCRdb re-analysed the multiplex PCR reads in MiXCR, keeping a single row per CDR3 protein. The repertoire holds about 500,000 distinct CDR3 sequences, with around 15% as singletons. Study-wide results and limits: Blood held most thyroid clonotypes expanded above 0.001 frequency.

The clonotype was recovered from a woman in her late teens or twenties with Graves' hyperthyroidism. The genes are TRBV11-2 and TRBJ2-7; 9 bases are shared with TRBD1. Sample: blood. The CDR3 DNA follows: TGTGCCAGCAGAGATGCTCCGGGACAGGGTTACGAGCAGTACTTC. Residues: CASRDAPGQGYEQYF.